The rows below give T cell receptor beta chains drawn from one sample of a study of PD-L1 blockade in urothelial cancer. This table comes from immunoSEQ multiplex PCR, and its TCRdb copy is limited to in-frame clones, with some not included. In the table there are 40,000 or so clones, almost 85% of which are singletons. Specimen: PBMCs, collected around atezolizumab (anti-PD-L1) treatment. These TCRs come from a man between 60 and 70 years old with urothelial cancer. Each CDR3 is given with its conserved first and last residue. Part of the rows lack a size; the others show once, few, many or a class for expanded clones.

abundance: -; v_gene: TRBV11-2; CDR3aa: CASSLDGAPGSPLHF
abundance: -; v_gene: TRBV19; CDR3aa: CASSSGRHNEQFF
abundance: -; v_gene: TRBV28; CDR3aa: CASSLGHLYEQYF
abundance: many; v_gene: TRBV6-1; CDR3aa: CASTILSYNSPLHF
abundance: -; v_gene: TRBV30; CDR3aa: CAWSKDSNYGYTF
abundance: once; v_gene: TRBV5-6; CDR3aa: CASTLGGRSSYNEQFF
abundance: -; v_gene: TRBV19; CDR3aa: CASSIASGYSNQPQHF
abundance: -; v_gene: TRBV28; CDR3aa: CASIRGINEKLFF
abundance: -; v_gene: TRBV5-1; CDR3aa: CASSLGQGLGEKLFF
abundance: -; v_gene: TRBV20-1; CDR3aa: CSAGGPQHF
abundance: -; v_gene: TRBV6-1; CDR3aa: CASIWRQGGTEAFF
abundance: -; v_gene: TRBV6-6; CDR3aa: CASESSNRAFF
abundance: once; v_gene: TRBV7-7; CDR3aa: CASSSSSRETQYF
abundance: -; v_gene: TRBV19; CDR3aa: CASSISVNTEAFF
abundance: -; v_gene: TRBV5-6; CDR3aa: CASSSKTSSGETQYF
abundance: -; v_gene: TRBV10-3; CDR3aa: CAISDSSGTDTQYF
abundance: once; v_gene: TRBV6-4; CDR3aa: CASSDSRGGTDTQYF
abundance: once; v_gene: TRBV15; CDR3aa: CATSRELAVTGELFF
abundance: -; v_gene: TRBV19; CDR3aa: CASSHNEGLQQFF
abundance: few; v_gene: TRBV28; CDR3aa: CASSVANYGYTF
abundance: once; v_gene: TRBV2; CDR3aa: CASSYDTAYGYTF
abundance: -; v_gene: TRBV21-1; CDR3aa: CASSTRGRHRVGYTF
abundance: -; v_gene: TRBV19; CDR3aa: CASSTGQSNTEAFF
abundance: once; v_gene: TRBV9; CDR3aa: CASSETSGGNTGELFF
abundance: -; v_gene: TRBV5-6; CDR3aa: CASSLSPFSYNEQFF
abundance: -; v_gene: TRBV7-2; CDR3aa: CASSRDSAQGEKLFF
abundance: -; v_gene: TRBV2; CDR3aa: CASSEVGDSNQPQHF
abundance: -; v_gene: TRBV30; CDR3aa: CAWRGGILTEAFF
abundance: -; v_gene: TRBV5-1; CDR3aa: CASSLAGSGHYNEQFF
abundance: few; v_gene: TRBV5-4; CDR3aa: CASSLGPEGANVLTF
abundance: -; v_gene: TRBV2; CDR3aa: CASRQGSYEQYF
abundance: -; v_gene: TRBV6-5; CDR3aa: CASRETATYEQYF
abundance: few; v_gene: TRBV5-1; CDR3aa: CASSLSILAGPSTDTQYF
abundance: -; v_gene: TRBV14; CDR3aa: CASSPARGRNEKLFF
abundance: -; v_gene: TRBV6-5; CDR3aa: CASRGGAPPPYEQYF
abundance: few; v_gene: TRBV7-2; CDR3aa: CASSPSPGGYEQYF
abundance: -; v_gene: TRBV2; CDR3aa: CASETGTGYSTDTQYF
abundance: -; v_gene: TRBV14; CDR3aa: CASSHRGNVPYEQYF
abundance: -; v_gene: TRBV27; CDR3aa: CASSLSGRGRGRVYGYTF
abundance: -; v_gene: TRBV28; CDR3aa: CASSPPPRTGTKAFF
abundance: -; v_gene: TRBV7-2; CDR3aa: CASSLSAFTGSTDTQYF
abundance: -; v_gene: TRBV30; CDR3aa: CAWSADSNQPQHF
abundance: once; v_gene: TRBV11-2; CDR3aa: CASSLVTGSGTGELFF
abundance: -; v_gene: TRBV6-1; CDR3aa: CASRDRGRYEQYF
abundance: -; v_gene: TRBV7-9; CDR3aa: CASSLGGQETQYF
abundance: -; v_gene: TRBV11-3; CDR3aa: CASSLGASGRNEQFF
abundance: -; v_gene: TRBV10-3; CDR3aa: CAISGLAIYEQYF
abundance: -; v_gene: TRBV5-1; CDR3aa: CASSRAETGDHEQYF
abundance: -; v_gene: TRBV5-6; CDR3aa: CASSLLVTEIYNSPLHF
abundance: -; v_gene: TRBV7-2; CDR3aa: CASSSRDRTNQPQHF
abundance: -; v_gene: TRBV28; CDR3aa: CASSHQTGTDTQYF
abundance: -; v_gene: TRBV6-5; CDR3aa: CASSSIRDTPSNEQFF